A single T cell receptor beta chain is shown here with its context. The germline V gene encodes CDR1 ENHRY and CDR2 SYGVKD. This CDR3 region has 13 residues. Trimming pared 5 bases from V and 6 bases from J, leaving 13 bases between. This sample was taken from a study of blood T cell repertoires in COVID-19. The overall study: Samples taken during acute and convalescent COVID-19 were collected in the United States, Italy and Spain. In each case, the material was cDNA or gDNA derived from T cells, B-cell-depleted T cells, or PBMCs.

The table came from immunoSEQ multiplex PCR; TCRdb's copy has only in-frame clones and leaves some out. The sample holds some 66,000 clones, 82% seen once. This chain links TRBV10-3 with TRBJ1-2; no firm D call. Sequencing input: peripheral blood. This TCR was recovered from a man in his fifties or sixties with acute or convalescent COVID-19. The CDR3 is CAISIGFSDGYTF. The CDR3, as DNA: TGTGCCATCAGTATCGGGTTCTCCGATGGCTACACCTTC.